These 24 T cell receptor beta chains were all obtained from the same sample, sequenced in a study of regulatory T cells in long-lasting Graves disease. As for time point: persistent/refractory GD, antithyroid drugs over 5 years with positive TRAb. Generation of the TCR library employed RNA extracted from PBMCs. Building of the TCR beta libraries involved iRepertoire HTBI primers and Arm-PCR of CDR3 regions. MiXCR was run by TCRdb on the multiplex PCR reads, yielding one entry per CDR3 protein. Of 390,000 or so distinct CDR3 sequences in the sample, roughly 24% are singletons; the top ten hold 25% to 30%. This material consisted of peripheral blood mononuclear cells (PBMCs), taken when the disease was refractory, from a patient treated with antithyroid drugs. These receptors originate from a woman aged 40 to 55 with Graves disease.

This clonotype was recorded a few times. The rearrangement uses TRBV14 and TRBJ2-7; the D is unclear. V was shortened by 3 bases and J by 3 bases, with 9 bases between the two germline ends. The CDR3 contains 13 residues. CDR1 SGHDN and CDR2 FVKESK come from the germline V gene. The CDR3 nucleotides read TGTGCCAGCAGCCAGCTTTTCCTCTACGAGCAGTACTTC. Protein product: CASSQLFLYEQYF. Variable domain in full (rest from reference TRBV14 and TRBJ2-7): EAGVTQFPSHSVIEKGQTVTLRCDPISGHDNLYWYRRVMGKEIKFLLHFVKESKQDESGMPNNRFLAERTGGTYSTLKVQPAELEDSGVYFCASSQLFLYEQYFGPGTRLTVT.

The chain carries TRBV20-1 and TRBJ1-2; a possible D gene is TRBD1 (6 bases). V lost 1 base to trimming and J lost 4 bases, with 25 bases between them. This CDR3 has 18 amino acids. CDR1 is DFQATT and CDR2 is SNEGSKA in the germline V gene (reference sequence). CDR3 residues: CSARVFGIRGGGLYGYTF. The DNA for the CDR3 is TGCAGTGCTAGAGTGTTTGGGATACGCGGGGGGGGCCTCTATGGCTACACCTTC.

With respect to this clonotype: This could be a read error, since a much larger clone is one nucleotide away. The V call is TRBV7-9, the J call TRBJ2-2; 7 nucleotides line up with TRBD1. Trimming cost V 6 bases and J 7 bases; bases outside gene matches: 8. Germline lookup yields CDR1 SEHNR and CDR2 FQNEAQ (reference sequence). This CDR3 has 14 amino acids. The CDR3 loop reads CASRPGTVHGELFF. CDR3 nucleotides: TGTGCCAGCAGACCAGGGACAGTTCACGGGGAGCTGTTTTTT.

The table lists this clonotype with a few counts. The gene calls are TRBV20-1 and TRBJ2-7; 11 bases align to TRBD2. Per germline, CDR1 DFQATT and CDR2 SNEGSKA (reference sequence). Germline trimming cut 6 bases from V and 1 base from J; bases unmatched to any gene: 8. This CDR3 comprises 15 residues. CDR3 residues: CSAPPGLADSYEQYF. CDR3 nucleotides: TGCAGTGCGCCCCCGGGACTAGCGGATTCCTACGAGCAGTACTTC.

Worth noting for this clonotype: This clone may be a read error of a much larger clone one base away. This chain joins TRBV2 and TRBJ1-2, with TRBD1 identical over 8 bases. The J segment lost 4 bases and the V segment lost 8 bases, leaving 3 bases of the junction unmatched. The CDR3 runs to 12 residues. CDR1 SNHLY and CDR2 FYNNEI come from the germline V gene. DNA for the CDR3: TGTGCCAGCGGGACAGGCCTCTATGGCTACACCTTC. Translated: CASGTGLYGYTF.

CDR3 nucleotides: TGTGCCAGCAAGACCGGGGCTAGCGGAGGGGACGAGCAGTACTTC. Its translation is CASKTGASGGDEQYF. V usage is TRBV28 and J usage is TRBJ2-7; 7 bases agree with TRBD2. The CDR3 is made up of 15 amino acids. CDR1 and CDR2 from the germline V gene are MDHEN and SYDVKM. Losses at the gene ends were 7 bases for V and 5 bases for J; bases not matched to a gene: 14.

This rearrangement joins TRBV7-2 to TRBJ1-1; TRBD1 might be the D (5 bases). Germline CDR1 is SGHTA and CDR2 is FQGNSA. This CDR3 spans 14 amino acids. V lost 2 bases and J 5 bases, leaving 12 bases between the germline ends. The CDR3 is CASSLFAGGTEAFF. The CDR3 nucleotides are TGTGCCAGCAGCTTATTTGCGGGGGGAACTGAAGCTTTCTTT.

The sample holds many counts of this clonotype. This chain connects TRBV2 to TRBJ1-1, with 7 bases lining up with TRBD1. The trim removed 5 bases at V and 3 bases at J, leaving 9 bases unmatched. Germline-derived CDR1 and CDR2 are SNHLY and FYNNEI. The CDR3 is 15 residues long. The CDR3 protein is CASSWDSEVDTEAFF. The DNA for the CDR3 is TGTGCCAGCAGTTGGGACAGTGAGGTGGACACTGAAGCTTTCTTT.

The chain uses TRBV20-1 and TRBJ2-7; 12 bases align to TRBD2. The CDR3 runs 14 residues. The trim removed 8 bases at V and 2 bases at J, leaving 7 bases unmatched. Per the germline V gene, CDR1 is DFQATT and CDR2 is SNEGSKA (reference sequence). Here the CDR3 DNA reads TGCAGTAACCTAGCGGGAGGGCCACCCTACGAGCAGTACTTC. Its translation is CSNLAGGPPYEQYF.

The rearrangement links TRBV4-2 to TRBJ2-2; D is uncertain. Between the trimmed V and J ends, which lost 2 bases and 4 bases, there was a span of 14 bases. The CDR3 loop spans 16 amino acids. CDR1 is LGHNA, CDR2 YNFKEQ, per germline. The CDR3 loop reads CASSQNRPVVTGELFF. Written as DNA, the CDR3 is TGTGCCAGCAGCCAAAACCGTCCGGTCGTCACCGGGGAGCTGTTTTTT.

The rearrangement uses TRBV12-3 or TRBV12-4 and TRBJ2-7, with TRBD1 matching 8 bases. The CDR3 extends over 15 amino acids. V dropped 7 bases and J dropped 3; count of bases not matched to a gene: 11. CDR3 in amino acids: CASKTTGAGVYEQYF. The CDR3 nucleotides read TGTGCCAGCAAAACGACAGGGGCCGGGGTCTACGAGCAGTACTTC.

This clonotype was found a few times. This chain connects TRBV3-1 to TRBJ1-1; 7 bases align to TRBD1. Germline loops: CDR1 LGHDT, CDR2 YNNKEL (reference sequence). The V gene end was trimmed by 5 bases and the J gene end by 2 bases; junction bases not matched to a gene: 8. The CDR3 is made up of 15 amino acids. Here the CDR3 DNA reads TGTGCCAGCAGCGTCTACAGGGGTGGTAACACTGAAGCTTTCTTT. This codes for CASSVYRGGNTEAFF.

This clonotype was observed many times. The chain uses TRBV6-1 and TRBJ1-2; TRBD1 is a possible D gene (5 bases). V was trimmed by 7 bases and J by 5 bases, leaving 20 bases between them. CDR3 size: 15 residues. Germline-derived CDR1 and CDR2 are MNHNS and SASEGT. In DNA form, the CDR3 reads TGTGCCAGCACCGAAAGAGGGACGGGAGAGTATGGCTACACCTTC. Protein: CASTERGTGEYGYTF.

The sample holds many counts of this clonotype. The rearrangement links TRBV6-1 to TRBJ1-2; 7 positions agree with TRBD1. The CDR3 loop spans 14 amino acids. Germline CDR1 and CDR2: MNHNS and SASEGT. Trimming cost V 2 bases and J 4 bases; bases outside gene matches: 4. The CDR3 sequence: CASSELGQPYGYTF. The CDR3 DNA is TGTGCCAGCAGTGAATTGGGACAGCCCTATGGCTACACCTTC.

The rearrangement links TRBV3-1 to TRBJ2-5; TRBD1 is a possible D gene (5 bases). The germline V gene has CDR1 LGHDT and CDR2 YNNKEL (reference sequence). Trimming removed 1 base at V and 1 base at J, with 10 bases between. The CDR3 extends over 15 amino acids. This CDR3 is CASSQVTRAQETQYF. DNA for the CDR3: TGTGCCAGCAGCCAAGTAACCAGGGCCCAAGAGACCCAGTACTTC.

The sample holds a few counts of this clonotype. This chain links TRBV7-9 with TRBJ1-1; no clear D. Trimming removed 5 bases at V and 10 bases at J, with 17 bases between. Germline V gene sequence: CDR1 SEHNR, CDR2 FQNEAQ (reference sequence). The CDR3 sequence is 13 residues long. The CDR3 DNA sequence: TGTGCCAGCAGCCAAAGGGCGCGCCCTAGAGCTTTCTTT. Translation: CASSQRARPRAFF.

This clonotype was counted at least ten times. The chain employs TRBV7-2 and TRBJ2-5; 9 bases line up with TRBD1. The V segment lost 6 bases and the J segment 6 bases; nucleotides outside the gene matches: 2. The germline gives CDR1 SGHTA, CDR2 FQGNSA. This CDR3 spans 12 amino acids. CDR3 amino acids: CASRQGAKTQYF. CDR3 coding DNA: TGTGCCAGCAGACAGGGGGCGAAGACCCAGTACTTC.

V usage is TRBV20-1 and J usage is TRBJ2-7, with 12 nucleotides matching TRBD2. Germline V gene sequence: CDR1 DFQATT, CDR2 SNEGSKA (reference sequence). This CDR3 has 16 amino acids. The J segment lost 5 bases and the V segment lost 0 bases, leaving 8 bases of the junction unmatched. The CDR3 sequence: CSARDYLAGGPDEQYF. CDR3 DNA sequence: TGCAGTGCTAGAGATTACCTAGCGGGAGGGCCGGACGAGCAGTACTTC.

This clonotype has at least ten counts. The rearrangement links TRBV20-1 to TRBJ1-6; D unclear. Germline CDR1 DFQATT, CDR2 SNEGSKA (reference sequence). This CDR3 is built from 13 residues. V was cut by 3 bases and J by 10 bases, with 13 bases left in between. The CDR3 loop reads CSASGVEESPLHF. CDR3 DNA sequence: TGCAGTGCTAGCGGGGTTGAAGAATCACCCCTCCACTTT.

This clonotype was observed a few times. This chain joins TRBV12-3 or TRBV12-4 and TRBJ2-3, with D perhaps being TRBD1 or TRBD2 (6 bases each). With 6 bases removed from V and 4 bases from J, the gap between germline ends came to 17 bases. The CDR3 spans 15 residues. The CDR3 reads CASRPGGLSADTQYF. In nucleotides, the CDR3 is TGTGCCAGCAGACCCGGGGGCTTGAGCGCAGATACGCAGTATTTT.

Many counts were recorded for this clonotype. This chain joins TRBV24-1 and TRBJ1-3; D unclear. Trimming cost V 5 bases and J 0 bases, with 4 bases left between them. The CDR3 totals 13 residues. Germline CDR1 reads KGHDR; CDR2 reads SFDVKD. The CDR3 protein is CATSAGSGNTIYF. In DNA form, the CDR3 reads TGTGCCACCAGTGCTGGCTCTGGAAACACCATATATTTT.

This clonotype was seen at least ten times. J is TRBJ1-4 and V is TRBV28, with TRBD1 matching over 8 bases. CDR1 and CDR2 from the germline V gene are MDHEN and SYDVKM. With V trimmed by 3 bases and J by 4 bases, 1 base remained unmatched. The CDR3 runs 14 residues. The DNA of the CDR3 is TGTGCCAGCAGTTTGGACAGGGTTAATGAAAAACTGTTTTTT. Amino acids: CASSLDRVNEKLFF.

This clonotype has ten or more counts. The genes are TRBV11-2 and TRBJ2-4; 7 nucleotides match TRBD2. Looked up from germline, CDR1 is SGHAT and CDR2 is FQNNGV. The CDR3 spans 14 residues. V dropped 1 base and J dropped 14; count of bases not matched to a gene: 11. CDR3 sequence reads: CASSLGGAGNTKYF. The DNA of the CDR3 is TGTGCCAGCAGCTTAGGTGGAGCGGGGAACACTAAGTACTTC.

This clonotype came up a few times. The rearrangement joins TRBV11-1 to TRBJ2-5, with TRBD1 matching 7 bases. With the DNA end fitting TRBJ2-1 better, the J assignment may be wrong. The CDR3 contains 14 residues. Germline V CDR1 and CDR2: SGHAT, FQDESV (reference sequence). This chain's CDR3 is CASSSPDRRNEQFF. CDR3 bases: TGTGCCAGCAGCTCTCCGGACAGGCGGAATGAGCAGTTCTTC.